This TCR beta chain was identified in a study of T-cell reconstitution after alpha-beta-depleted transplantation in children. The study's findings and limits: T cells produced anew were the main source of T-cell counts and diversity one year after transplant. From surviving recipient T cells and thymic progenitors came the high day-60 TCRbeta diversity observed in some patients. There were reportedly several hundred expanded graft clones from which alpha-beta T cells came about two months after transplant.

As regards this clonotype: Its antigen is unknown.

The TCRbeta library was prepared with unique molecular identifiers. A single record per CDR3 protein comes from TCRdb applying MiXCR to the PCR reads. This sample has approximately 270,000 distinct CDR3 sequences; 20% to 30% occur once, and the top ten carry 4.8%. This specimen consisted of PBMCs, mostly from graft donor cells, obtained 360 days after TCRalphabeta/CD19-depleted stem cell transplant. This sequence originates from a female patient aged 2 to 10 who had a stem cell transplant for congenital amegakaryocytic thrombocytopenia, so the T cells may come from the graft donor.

The CDR3 protein is CASSNRQGAFNGYTF. The CDR3 bases are TGTGCCAGCAGCAACCGGCAGGGAGCTTTTAATGGCTACACCTTC. The rearrangement links TRBV21-1 to TRBJ1-2; TRBD1 is the table's D call, not checked against the DNA. TRBV21-1 is annotated as a pseudogene. The length of the CDR3 is 15 residues.